This T cell receptor (beta chain) derives from a study of blood T cell repertoires in COVID-19. Study summary: Acute-phase and convalescent COVID-19 samples originated in the United States, Italy and Spain. PBMCs, B-cell-depleted T cells, or T cells provided the cDNA or gDNA that made up the material.

The protocol was immunoSEQ multiplex PCR, while the TCRdb copy is restricted to in-frame clones and leaves out a portion. The sample carries over 200,000 clones, around 87% recorded once. CDR1 and CDR2 from the germline V gene are SGHTA and FQGNSA. V lost 2 bases, J lost 5 bases, and 12 bases lay in between. The CDR3 sequence is 14 residues long. The V call is TRBV7-2, the J call TRBJ1-1, with D perhaps matching TRBD1 (6 bases). The specimen was peripheral blood. The receptor's source is a woman aged 45 to 65 with acute or convalescent COVID-19. Here the CDR3 DNA reads TGTGCCAGCAGCTTAACACAGGGTGAGACTGAAGCTTTCTTT. Translating gives CASSLTQGETEAFF.